The source of this T cell receptor beta chain is a study of T cells after yellow fever vaccination. Findings of the study overall: Abundant contaminating clonotypes from the bulk population could appear in FACS-sorted repertoires.

CDR3 length: 13 amino acids. Trimming removed 5 bases from V and 4 bases from J; junction bases left unmatched: 6. Germline CDR1 and CDR2: DFQATT and SNEGSKA (reference sequence). MiXCR, run by TCRdb on the 5' RACE reads, gives a single entry per CDR3 protein. This sample yields about 260,000 distinct CDR3 sequences, of which around 13% are seen a single time; approximately 0.49% belongs to the top ten. With respect to this clonotype: Its antigen is unknown.

This clonotype was obtained from a man aged 30 to 39 who received the YFV17D yellow fever vaccine. V is TRBV20-1 and J is TRBJ2-5; 8 nucleotides match TRBD1. Specimen: CD4+ T cells sorted from PBMCs, collected 45 days after the yellow fever booster vaccination. DNA for the CDR3: TGCAGTGCTCCCAGGACAGGGTCAGAGACCCAGTACTTC. Its protein is CSAPRTGSETQYF.